A single sample is the source of the 11 T cell receptor beta chains below, sequenced in a study of T cells in localized non-small cell lung cancer. Repertoires were generated with immunoSEQ multiplex PCR, while TCRdb's copy carries only in-frame clones and drops some. The table includes about 550 clones, about 30% detected once. Source: normal lung tissue next to the tumor, taken before any cancer treatment. The source is a female donor of 60 years or more with stage I lung adenocarcinoma.

This clone is deemed large. This chain uses TRBV6-1 with TRBJ2-7; 7 nucleotides align to TRBD2. V was pared by 1 base and J by 2 bases, with 5 bases of the junction left unmatched. The germline V gene encodes CDR1 MNHNS and CDR2 SASEGT. This CDR3 contains 15 residues. CDR3 sequence reads: CASSEEASGAYEQYF. As DNA, the CDR3 is TGTGCCAGCAGTGAAGAGGCTAGCGGCGCCTACGAGCAGTACTTC.

This chain connects TRBV18 to TRBJ2-1, with D possibly being TRBD1 or TRBD2 (5 bases each). V was shortened by 2 bases and J by 0 bases, with 14 bases between the two germline ends. The CDR3 spans 17 residues. From germline, CDR1 is KGHSH and CDR2 LQKENI. Written as DNA, the CDR3 is TGTGCCAGCTCACCAGCGGCCCCAGGGACCTCCTACAATGAGCAGTTCTTC. As protein: CASSPAAPGTSYNEQFF.

This clone was observed once. This sequence joins TRBV19 and TRBJ2-6; no clear D. V was shortened by 6 bases and J by 3 bases, with 18 bases between the two germline ends. Germline CDR1 and CDR2: LNHDA and SQIVND (reference sequence). The CDR3 consists of 17 residues. CDR3 amino acids: CASRDLSTLGGANVLTF. The CDR3 bases are TGTGCCAGTAGGGACCTTTCTACGCTGGGTGGGGCCAACGTCCTGACTTTC.

Only one count was recorded for this clone. The CDR3 sequence: CASSPTGSYEQYF. DNA for the CDR3: TGTGCCAGCTCACCGACGGGATCCTACGAGCAGTACTTC. This chain uses TRBV18 with TRBJ2-7; the D gene is possibly TRBD2 (5 bases). This CDR3 is built from 13 residues. CDR1 and CDR2 (germline): KGHSH, LQKENI. Between the trimmed V and J ends, which lost 3 bases and 1 base, there was a span of 7 bases.

The V call is TRBV19, the J call TRBJ2-2; 7 bases are shared with TRBD1. CDR3 size: 15 residues. Germline V gives CDR1 LNHDA, CDR2 SQIVND (reference sequence). Trimming removed 5 bases from V and 4 bases from J; junction bases left unmatched: 7. CDR3 nucleotide sequence: TGTGCCAGTAGTTCCAAGGACAGGTTCACCGGGGAGCTGTTTTTT. It specifies CASSSKDRFTGELFF.

DNA of the CDR3: TGTGCCAGCAGGAGGGTCGGCGGTGGGTCTGAAGCTTTCTTT. This codes for CASRRVGGGSEAFF. The chain has TRBV6-8 and TRBJ1-1; unclear D gene. Per the germline V gene, CDR1 is MNHGY and CDR2 is SAAAGT. The CDR3 is 14 residues long. The ends were cut back, 6 bases at V and 6 bases at J, with 17 bases in the middle.

The chain joins TRBV18 to TRBJ1-1, with D possibly TRBD1 on 6 matching bases. The germline gives CDR1 KGHSH, CDR2 LQKENI. This CDR3 is 14 amino acids long. The V gene lost 0 bases and the J gene lost 4 bases, with 9 bases spanning the gap. In DNA form, the CDR3 reads TGTGCCAGCTCACCACCAGGGGGGGGCACTGAAGCTTTCTTT. Translating it yields CASSPPGGGTEAFF.

The chain has TRBV30 and TRBJ1-2; tentatively, D is TRBD1 (6 bases). Germline V CDR1 and CDR2: GTSNPN, SVGIG (reference sequence). The CDR3 sequence is 14 residues long. V lost 4 bases and J lost 0, with 12 bases in between. CDR3 DNA: TGTGCCTGGACCGGGGACACCTCTAACTATGGCTACACCTTC. Its protein product is CAWTGDTSNYGYTF. The whole variable domain, remainder taken from reference TRBV30 and TRBJ1-2, is SQTIHQWPATLVQPVGSPLSLECTVEGTSNPNLYWYRQAAGRGLQLLFYSVGIGQISSEVPQNLSASRPQDRQFILSSKKLLLSDSGFYLCAWTGDTSNYGYTFGSGTRLTVV.

This clone was seen a handful of times. The chain recombines TRBV6-8 with TRBJ2-2; TRBD2 aligns across 10 bases. The V and J ends lost 5 bases and 0 bases, in that order; junction bases with no gene match: 3. The CDR3 extends over 16 amino acids. The germline V gene encodes CDR1 MNHGY and CDR2 SAAAGT. CDR3 amino acids: CASSPGTSANTGELFF. Written as DNA, the CDR3 is TGTGCCAGCAGTCCTGGGACTAGCGCGAACACCGGGGAGCTGTTTTTT.

The genes are TRBV19 and TRBJ1-4; no firm D call. Germline V gene sequence: CDR1 LNHDA, CDR2 SQIVND (reference sequence). The CDR3 totals 13 residues. The germline V and J ends were trimmed by 5 bases and 7 bases, with 11 bases remaining between them. The CDR3 protein is CASSRVTGEKLFF. The CDR3 DNA reads as TGTGCCAGTAGTCGGGTGACGGGTGAAAAACTGTTTTTT.

The chain carries TRBV29-1 and TRBJ2-7; maybe TRBD1 (5 bases). Per the germline V gene, CDR1 is SQVTM and CDR2 is ANQGSEA. Trimming pared 4 bases from V and 1 base from J, leaving 8 bases between. The CDR3 has 12 amino acids. The chain's CDR3 is CSVGAGSYEQYF. In DNA form, the CDR3 reads TGCAGCGTTGGGGCAGGGTCCTACGAGCAGTACTTC.